This TCR beta chain was captured by sequencing in a study of CD8 T cells in Susac syndrome. CDR3 length: 15 residues. Trimming cost V 6 bases and J 2 bases; bases outside gene matches: 6. Germline assignment: CDR1 LGHNT and CDR2 FRNRAP. In contrast to the negatively isolated CD8+ and CD4+ T cells, TEMRA cells were FACS-enriched. Random hexamers were used to reverse transcribe about 0.5 to 1 ug of RNA. MiXCR, applied by TCRdb to the immunoSEQ multiplex PCR reads, yields one record per CDR3 protein. Seen here are approximately 120,000 distinct CDR3 sequences, around 94% observed once, and the top ten hold around 0.078%.

The receptor comes from a human donor in good health. V gene TRBV12-5 combines with J gene TRBJ1-5; 8 nucleotides line up with TRBD1. Input material: CD4+ T cells from PBMCs. CDR3 residues: CASGSGQGGNQPQHF. The CDR3 coding sequence is TGTGCTAGTGGCTCCGGACAGGGTGGCAATCAGCCCCAGCATTTT.